The clone carrying this TCR beta chain was counted only a few times. Its antigen remains unidentified. V lost 6 bases, J lost 2 bases, and 5 bases stayed unmatched. This CDR3 contains 14 residues. The germline CDR1 and CDR2 sequences are ENHRY and SYGVKD. Produced via immunoSEQ multiplex PCR; TCRdb's table is partial and in-frame only. Listed here are approximately 35,000 clones without any singletons, the top ten holding 1.2%. This record comes from a study of T cells after posttransplantation cyclophosphamide. Points from the study as a whole: Tissue-infiltrating T cells from skin or gut overlapped little with blood T cells. Donor CD8+ memory clones often dominated recipient blood repertoires at later times.

This rearrangement joins TRBV10-3 to TRBJ2-3; 7 nucleotides line up with TRBD2. Specimen: PBMCs. The TCR originated in a girl aged 5 to 17 in good health, CMV-negative, and a related stem cell transplant donor. Here the CDR3 reads CAIRGRGDTDTQYF. DNA of the CDR3: TGTGCCATCAGAGGTCGGGGGGACACAGATACGCAGTATTTT.